Reported below is one TCR beta chain. The data stem from a study of blood T cell repertoires in COVID-19. Libraries were prepared by immunoSEQ multiplex PCR; TCRdb keeps only in-frame clonotypes and omits some of them. The sample records fewer than 85,000 clones, roughly 89% being singletons. Trimming took 3 bases from V and 0 from J; bases not matched to a gene: 4. Per germline, CDR1 PRHDT and CDR2 FYEKMQ (reference sequence). The CDR3 runs to 15 residues. Input material: peripheral blood. The chain links TRBV13 to TRBJ2-7, with 8 bases fitting TRBD2. This sequence was found in a man over 45 with active COVID-19. The CDR3 DNA sequence: TGTGCCAGCAGCTTCAGGCGGGAGGCCTCCTACGAGCAGTACTTC. It specifies CASSFRREASYEQYF.